This TCR beta chain originates from a study of T cells expressing NK-cell markers. As the method of synthesis, 5'RACE template switching with UMIs yielded TCR beta cDNA. TCRdb re-called the 5' RACE reads and gives one entry per CDR3 protein, without DNA. The listing records some 140,000 distinct CDR3 sequences. Details on this clonotype: Its antigen is not known.

Study-level findings and limits: One observes that, in four donors, these clonotypes were also the leading ones within the CD3+CD56-NKG2C+ fraction.

The CDR3 runs to 12 residues. CDR1 is LGHNT, CDR2 FRNRAP, per germline. This chain connects TRBV12-5 to TRBJ2-1. Sample: blood T cells: a sorted CD56 or NKG2C T cell subset, CD4+ or CD8+ T cells, or bulk PBMC T cells (not recorded which). This sequence originates from a woman aged 45-60 years in good health. The chain's CDR3 is CASGLVNNEQFF. Combining the CDR3 with reference TRBV12-5 and TRBJ2-1 gives the whole variable domain DARVTQTPRHKVTEMGQEVTMRCQPILGHNTVFWYRQTMMQGLELLAYFRNRAPLDDSGMPKDRFSAEMPDATLATLKIQPSEPRDSAVYFCASGLVNNEQFFGPGTRLTVL.